This section outlines one TCR beta chain sequence together with its context. MiXCR was run by TCRdb on the RT-PCR reads, yielding one entry per CDR3 protein. The sample shows 15,000 to 20,000 distinct CDR3 sequences, around 5% of them seen only once. The sample originates from a study of patients and donors after allogeneic stem cell transplantation. V shed 6 bases and J shed 5 bases, with 16 bases lying between them. This CDR3 region has 14 residues. The germline CDR1 and CDR2 sequences are SEHNR and FQNEAQ (reference sequence). V is TRBV7-9 and J is TRBJ1-2, with a weak D call TRBD1 (6 bases). This TCR derives from a human donor who was either an allogeneic HSCT recipient or a stem cell or donor lymphocyte infusion donor (not recorded which). It is not recorded whose cells these are; they may come from a transplant donor. Sequenced material: blood, either unsorted or a sorted T cell fraction (not recorded which). The CDR3 spells CASSLLGQRYGYTF. CDR3 sequence (DNA): TGTGCCAGCAGTTTACTAGGACAGCGGTATGGCTACACCTTC.